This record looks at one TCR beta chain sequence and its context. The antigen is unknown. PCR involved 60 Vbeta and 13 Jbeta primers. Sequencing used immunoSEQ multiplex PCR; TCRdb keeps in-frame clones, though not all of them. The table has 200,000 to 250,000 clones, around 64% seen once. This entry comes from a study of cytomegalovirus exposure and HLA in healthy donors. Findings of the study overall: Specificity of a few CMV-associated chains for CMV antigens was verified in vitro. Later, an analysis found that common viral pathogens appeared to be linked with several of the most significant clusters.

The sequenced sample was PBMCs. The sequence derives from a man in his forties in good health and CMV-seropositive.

CDR3 loop: CASSWASSSPLHF. The CDR3 coding sequence is TGTGCCAGCAGTTGGGCCTCCAGTTCACCCCTCCACTTT. V gene TRBV27 combines with J gene TRBJ1-6; no clear D gene. In germline, CDR1 is MNHEY, CDR2 SMNVEV (reference sequence). The germline V and J ends were trimmed by 4 bases and 9 bases, with 10 bases remaining between them. This CDR3 contains 13 residues.